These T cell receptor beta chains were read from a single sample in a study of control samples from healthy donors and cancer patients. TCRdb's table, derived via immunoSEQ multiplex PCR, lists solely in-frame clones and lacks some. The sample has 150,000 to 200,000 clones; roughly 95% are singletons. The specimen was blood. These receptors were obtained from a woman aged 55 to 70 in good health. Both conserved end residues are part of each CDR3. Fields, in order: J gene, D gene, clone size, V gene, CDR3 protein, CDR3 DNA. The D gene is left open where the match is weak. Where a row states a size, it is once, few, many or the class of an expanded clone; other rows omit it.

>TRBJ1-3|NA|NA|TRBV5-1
CASSSSGIGGNTIYF
TGCGCCAGCAGCTCCTCCGGAATAGGGGGAAACACCATATATTTT
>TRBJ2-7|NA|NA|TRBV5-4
CASSPAGGSYEQYF
TGTGCCAGCAGCCCCGCGGGCGGATCCTACGAGCAGTACTTC
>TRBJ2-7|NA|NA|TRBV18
CASSLQDASSYEQYF
TGTGCCAGCTCACTTCAGGACGCGAGCTCCTACGAGCAGTACTTC
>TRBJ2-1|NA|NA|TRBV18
CASSPPGGGAYNEQFF
TGTGCCAGCTCACCCCCAGGCGGGGGCGCTTACAATGAGCAGTTCTTC
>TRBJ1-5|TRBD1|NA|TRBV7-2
CASSFDRGAQPQHF
TGTGCCAGCAGCTTCGACAGGGGGGCTCAGCCCCAGCATTTT
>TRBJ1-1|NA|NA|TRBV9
CASSVTSMNTEAFF
TGTGCCAGCAGCGTTACCAGCATGAACACTGAAGCTTTCTTT
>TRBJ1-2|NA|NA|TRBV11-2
CASSWAGDGYTF
TGTGCCAGCAGTTGGGCCGGGGACGGCTACACCTTC
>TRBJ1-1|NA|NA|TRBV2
CASKPDQIGTEAFF
TGTGCCAGCAAGCCAGACCAAATCGGGACTGAAGCTTTCTTT
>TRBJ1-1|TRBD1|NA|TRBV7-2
CASRETGKAEAFF
TGTGCCAGCAGGGAGACAGGGAAGGCTGAAGCTTTCTTT
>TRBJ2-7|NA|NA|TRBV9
CASSVSVDSYEQYF
TGTGCCAGCAGCGTAAGTGTAGATTCCTACGAGCAGTACTTC
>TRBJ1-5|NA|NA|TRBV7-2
CASSPQHGYQPQHF
TGTGCCAGCAGCCCCCAGCACGGGTATCAGCCCCAGCATTTT
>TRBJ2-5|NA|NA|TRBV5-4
CASSLVGARKETQYF
TGTGCCAGCAGCCTTGTGGGGGCTCGTAAAGAGACCCAGTACTTC
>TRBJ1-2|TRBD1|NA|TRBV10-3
CAISESTGPGGWRGYTF
TGTGCCATCAGTGAGTCGACCGGGCCAGGGGGCTGGAGGGGCTACACCTTC
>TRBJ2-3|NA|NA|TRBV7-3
CASSPSSGERNTQYF
TGTGCCAGCAGCCCATCTTCAGGAGAAAGGAATACGCAGTATTTT
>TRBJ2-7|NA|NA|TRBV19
CATQGRQRSYEQYF
TGTGCCACTCAAGGACGCCAACGGTCCTACGAGCAGTACTTC
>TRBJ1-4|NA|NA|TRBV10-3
CAISAGGEKLFF
TGTGCCATCAGTGCGGGGGGCGAAAAACTGTTTTTT
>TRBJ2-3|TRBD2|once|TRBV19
CASTPTRWRGGGTDTQYF
TGTGCCAGTACCCCCACCCGGTGGCGGGGGGGCGGCACAGATACGCAGTATTTT
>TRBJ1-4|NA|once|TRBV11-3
CASSRQEDEKLFF
TGTGCCAGCAGCCGACAGGAAGACGAAAAACTGTTTTTT